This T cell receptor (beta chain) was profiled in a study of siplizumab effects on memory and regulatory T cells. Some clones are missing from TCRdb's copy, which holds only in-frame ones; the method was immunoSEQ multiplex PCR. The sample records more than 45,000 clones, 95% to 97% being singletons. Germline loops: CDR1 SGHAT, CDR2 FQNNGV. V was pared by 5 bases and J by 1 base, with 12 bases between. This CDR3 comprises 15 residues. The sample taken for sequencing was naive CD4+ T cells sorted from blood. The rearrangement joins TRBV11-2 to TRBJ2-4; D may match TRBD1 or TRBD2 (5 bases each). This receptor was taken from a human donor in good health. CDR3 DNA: TGTGCCAGCAGCGGATGGGGGTCGGCCAAAAACATTCAGTACTTC. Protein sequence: CASSGWGSAKNIQYF.